This entry lists 27 T cell receptor beta chains sequenced from one sample in a study of shared clonotypes between healthy human individuals. Libraries were prepared by immunoSEQ multiplex PCR; TCRdb keeps only in-frame clonotypes and omits some of them. Altogether roughly 2.4 million clones are present, approximately 94% being singletons, with the ten largest covering 0.13%. Sequencing was performed on naive CD4+ T cells sorted from blood. Stated subset: CD45RA+ positively selected. These receptors all stem from a man aged 18 to 30 in good health.

DNA of the CDR3: TGTGCCAGCAGCCCGCTCGTCAACTCCTACGAGCAGTACTTC. Amino acid sequence: CASSPLVNSYEQYF. This chain links TRBV5-8 with TRBJ2-7, with D uncertain. The germline V and J ends were trimmed by 4 bases and 0 bases, with 11 bases remaining between them. The CDR3 contains 14 residues. Germline CDR1 and CDR2: SGHTS and YDEGEE.

The chain combines TRBV9 with TRBJ2-3, with 10 bases fitting TRBD2. V was clipped by 5 bases and J by 3 bases; unmatched bases: 6. The germline CDR1 and CDR2 sequences are SGDLS and YYNGEE. The CDR3 loop spans 15 amino acids. CDR3 nucleotide sequence: TGTGCCAGCAGTCCTAGCGGGGGACGAACAGATACGCAGTATTTT. Translation gives CASSPSGGRTDTQYF. The complete variable domain, with remaining parts taken from reference TRBV9 and TRBJ2-3, reads DSGVTQTPKHLITATGQRVTLRCSPRSGDLSVYWYQQSLDQGLQFLIQYYNGEERAKGNILERFSAQQFPDLHSELNLSSLELGDSALYFCASSPSGGRTDTQYFGPGTRLTVL.

The genes are TRBV5-6 and TRBJ2-5; D not certain. Trimming cost V 0 bases and J 5 bases, with 11 bases left between them. Per germline, CDR1 SGHDT and CDR2 YYEEEE. The CDR3 consists of 14 residues. Here the CDR3 DNA reads TGTGCCAGCAGCTTGGGGCTCTTGGGGGAGACCCAGTACTTC. Protein sequence: CASSLGLLGETQYF.

This chain uses TRBV6-1 with TRBJ2-3; TRBD1 might be the D (6 bases). The CDR3 extends over 15 amino acids. CDR1 is MNHNS, CDR2 SASEGT, per germline. V lost 7 bases and J lost 3, with 17 bases in between. The CDR3, as DNA: TGTGCCAGCAAGATAGGGGGTGTAGTTACAGATACGCAGTATTTT. It specifies CASKIGGVVTDTQYF.

This clone was seen only once. This chain joins TRBV6-5 and TRBJ2-5; D may be TRBD1 (6 bases). The DNA end is more similar to TRBJ2-7, so the J call may be wrong. The CDR3 runs to 14 residues. Looked up from germline, CDR1 is MNHEY and CDR2 is SVGAGI. Here the CDR3 DNA reads TGTGCCAGCAGTTTAGGGGGTAGCTCCTACGAGCAGTACTTC. Translated: CASSLGGSSYEQYF.

V gene TRBV19 combines with J gene TRBJ1-1; D is unresolved. From germline, CDR1 is LNHDA and CDR2 SQIVND (reference sequence). CDR3 size: 16 residues. The V end was cut by 3 bases, the J end by 0 bases, with 14 bases between. CDR3 in amino acids: CASSIGQPIMNTEAFF. CDR3 DNA sequence: TGTGCCAGTAGTATCGGGCAGCCTATCATGAACACTGAAGCTTTCTTT.

DNA for the CDR3: TGTGCCAGTAGTCCACGGACAGGGACCACCTACGAGCAGTACTTC. Amino acids: CASSPRTGTTYEQYF. V and J are TRBV19 and TRBJ2-7; 8 bases are a match to TRBD1. Trimming took 5 bases from V and 2 from J; bases not matched to a gene: 8. CDR3 length equals 15 residues. Per germline, CDR1 LNHDA and CDR2 SQIVND (reference sequence).

The chain is built from TRBV2 and TRBJ1-4; D remains unclear. V was cut by 3 bases and J by 7 bases, with 12 bases left in between. This CDR3 is 14 amino acids long. The V gene's germline CDR1 is SNHLY and CDR2 FYNNEI. The CDR3 region has the DNA TGTGCCAGCAGTGACGGGGTTATGAGTGAAAAACTGTTTTTT. Its protein product is CASSDGVMSEKLFF.

The chain is built from TRBV19 and TRBJ1-6; D is possibly TRBD1 (5 bases). This CDR3 spans 12 amino acids. V shed 5 bases and J shed 8 bases, with 7 bases lying between them. From germline, CDR1 is LNHDA and CDR2 SQIVND (reference sequence). The CDR3 DNA reads as TGTGCCAGTAGTCCCAGGGATTCACCCCTCCACTTT. Translated, it gives CASSPRDSPLHF.

The rearrangement joins TRBV5-4 to TRBJ2-7; D is possibly TRBD2 (6 bases). The CDR3 runs to 14 residues. V lost 5 bases and J lost 5, with 17 bases in between. Germline V gene data show CDR1 as SGHNT and CDR2 as YYREEE (reference sequence). DNA of the CDR3: TGTGCCAGCAGAGTTTCCGGGGGTAACAACGAGCAGTACTTC. Its translation is CASRVSGGNNEQYF.

The chain combines TRBV4-3 with TRBJ2-6; unclear D gene. V was pared by 0 bases and J by 0 bases, with 6 bases between. The length of the CDR3 is 16 residues. The V gene's germline CDR1 is LGHNA and CDR2 YSLEER. CDR3 in amino acids: CASSQEALSGANVLTF. CDR3 coding DNA: TGCGCCAGCAGCCAAGAGGCCCTCTCTGGGGCCAACGTCCTGACTTTC.

CDR3 DNA sequence: TGTGCCAGCAGCGCTAGCCCAGGCCTCAATCAGCCCCAGCATTTT. Protein sequence: CASSASPGLNQPQHF. The chain carries TRBV7-6 and TRBJ1-5; D is undetermined. Trimming cost V 5 bases and J 3 bases, with 14 bases left between them. The germline V gene has CDR1 SGHVS and CDR2 FNYEAQ. This CDR3 is 15 amino acids long. Supplemented by reference TRBV7-6 and TRBJ1-5, the full variable domain reads GAGVSQSPRYKVTKRGQDVALRCDPISGHVSLYWYRQALGQGPEFLTYFNYEAQQDKSGLPNDRFSAERPEGSISTLTIQRTEQRDSAMYRCASSASPGLNQPQHFGDGTRLSIL.

The chain couples TRBV7-2 to TRBJ1-6; D gene unclear. This CDR3 region has 15 residues. Germline CDR1 is SGHTA and CDR2 is FQGNSA. Trimming cost V 5 bases and J 6 bases, with 14 bases left between them. Here the CDR3 reads CASSASILFNSPLHF. CDR3 DNA: TGTGCCAGCAGCGCTTCAATTCTCTTTAATTCACCCCTCCACTTT.

The chain carries TRBV7-3 and TRBJ2-2, with 9 positions matching TRBD1. CDR3 length: 15 amino acids. Germline V gives CDR1 SGHTA, CDR2 FQGTGA. V trimming: 4 bases; J trimming: 5 bases; junction bases outside the gene matches: 5. CDR3 residues: CASSSPGQGTGELFF. Here the CDR3 DNA reads TGTGCCAGCAGCTCCCCGGGACAGGGTACCGGGGAGCTGTTTTTT. The complete variable domain, with remaining parts taken from reference TRBV7-3 and TRBJ2-2, reads GAGVSQTPSNKVTEKGKYVELRCDPISGHTALYWYRQSLGQGPEFLIYFQGTGAADDSGLPNDRFFAVRPEGSVSTLKIQRTERGDSAVYLCASSSPGQGTGELFFGEGSRLTVL.

The gene calls are TRBV5-4 and TRBJ1-1; D not certain. The CDR3 consists of 14 residues. The ends were cut back, 0 bases at V and 6 bases at J, with 12 bases in the middle. Germline values: CDR1 SGHNT, CDR2 YYREEE (reference sequence). Written as DNA, the CDR3 is TGTGCCAGCAGCTTGGTGGCCGCGGCCCCTGAAGCTTTCTTT. Protein: CASSLVAAAPEAFF.

The genes are TRBV30 and TRBJ1-1; weak D call: TRBD1 (5 bases). Trimming took 4 bases from V and 0 from J, leaving 9 bases between them. This CDR3 region has 13 residues. Looked up from germline, CDR1 is GTSNPN and CDR2 is SVGIG (reference sequence). The CDR3 sequence: CAWIAGLNTEAFF. In DNA, the CDR3 is TGTGCCTGGATTGCAGGGCTGAACACTGAAGCTTTCTTT. Filled out from reference TRBV30 and TRBJ1-1, the complete variable domain reads SQTIHQWPATLVQPVGSPLSLECTVEGTSNPNLYWYRQAAGRGLQLLFYSVGIGQISSEVPQNLSASRPQDRQFILSSKKLLLSDSGFYLCAWIAGLNTEAFFGQGTRLTVV.

The chain employs TRBV7-3 and TRBJ2-1; D is undetermined. The CDR3 extends over 11 amino acids. V was pared by 2 bases and J by 8 bases, with 4 bases between. Germline lookup yields CDR1 SGHTA and CDR2 FQGTGA. The CDR3 loop reads CASSLDHEQFF. CDR3 DNA: TGTGCCAGCAGCTTAGACCATGAGCAGTTCTTC.

The gene calls are TRBV5-6 and TRBJ2-6; no firm D call. This CDR3 region has 16 residues. The germline V gene encodes CDR1 SGHDT and CDR2 YYEEEE. V was shortened by 4 bases and J by 0 bases, with 11 bases between the two germline ends. The CDR3 coding sequence is TGTGCCAGCAGCCTCTACAGCCTCTCTGGGGCCAACGTCCTGACTTTC. This gives the protein CASSLYSLSGANVLTF.

The chain couples TRBV10-3 to TRBJ2-3; D might be TRBD2 (7 bases). The CDR3 totals 14 residues. V was shortened by 6 bases and J by 3 bases, with 13 bases between the two germline ends. Germline loops: CDR1 ENHRY, CDR2 SYGVKD. The chain's CDR3 is CAIREGGGTDTQYF. The CDR3 DNA sequence: TGTGCCATCAGAGAAGGGGGGGGGACAGATACGCAGTATTTT.

The chain links TRBV28 to TRBJ2-6; D ambiguous. Per germline, CDR1 MDHEN and CDR2 SYDVKM. V was shortened by 11 bases and J by 4 bases, with 3 bases between the two germline ends. This CDR3 is built from 10 residues. CDR3: CAVGANVLTF. The CDR3 DNA is TGTGCCGTGGGGGCCAACGTCCTGACTTTC.

This sequence joins TRBV21-1 and TRBJ1-3; the DNA was not compared with TRBD1, the D call given in the table. TRBV21-1 is noted as a pseudogene. The CDR3 runs to 19 residues. The CDR3 coding sequence is TGTGCCAGCATACCTTTTTCCCCGACTTCCACAGGGGAAAAGGAACCCATATATTTT. Translated: CASIPFSPTSTGEKEPIYF.

As concerns this clone: Other DNA variants within this sample encode the same CDR3. V usage is TRBV5-4 and J usage is TRBJ2-1; 8 bases map to TRBD1. With 0 bases clipped from V and 3 bases from J, the junction kept 2 bases outside the gene matches. Germline V lookup: CDR1 SGHNT, CDR2 YYREEE (reference sequence). This CDR3 has 15 amino acids. The CDR3 region has the DNA TGTGCCAGCAGCTTGGACAGGGGGGACTACAATGAGCAGTTCTTC. Amino acids: CASSLDRGDYNEQFF.

The rearrangement links TRBV10-3 to TRBJ2-1, with 13 bases that match TRBD2. This CDR3 is 15 amino acids long. Germline lookup yields CDR1 ENHRY and CDR2 SYGVKD. V shed 6 bases and J 8 bases; nucleotides not matched to a gene: 7. The CDR3 loop is CAISTSGGAFDEQFF. DNA for the CDR3: TGTGCCATCAGCACTAGCGGGGGGGCCTTCGATGAGCAGTTCTTC.

The V gene is TRBV5-1, the J gene TRBJ1-1; 7 bases are shared with TRBD1. The CDR3 sequence is 15 residues long. V dropped 3 bases and J dropped 4; count of bases not matched to a gene: 9. Germline V CDR1 and CDR2: SGHRS, YFSETQ. The CDR3, as DNA: TGCGCCAGCAGCTCCACAGGGGATCACTCCACTGAAGCTTTCTTT. This gives the protein CASSSTGDHSTEAFF.

Here the CDR3 DNA reads TGTGCCAGCAGGGACCGGGCCTACTCTGGAAACACCATATATTTT. Its translation: CASRDRAYSGNTIYF. The V gene is TRBV6-1, the J gene TRBJ1-3; D ambiguous. The germline V gene has CDR1 MNHNS and CDR2 SASEGT. The CDR3 contains 15 residues. Trimming removed 6 bases at V and 0 bases at J, with 12 bases between.

The table lists this clone with a count of one. The gene calls are TRBV5-1 and TRBJ2-3; possibly TRBD1 or TRBD2 for D (6 bases each). CDR1 is SGHRS, CDR2 YFSETQ, per germline. CDR3 length: 15 amino acids. V lost 2 bases and J lost 9, with 19 bases in between. The CDR3 nucleotides read TGCGCCAGCAGCTTCACAGGGCGGGACAAGGGCACGCAGTATTTT. Translated: CASSFTGRDKGTQYF.

The chain is built from TRBV18 and TRBJ2-2; D not resolved. The germline V and J ends were trimmed by 6 bases and 4 bases, with 9 bases remaining between them. The CDR3 spans 13 residues. Germline CDR1 reads KGHSH; CDR2 reads LQKENI. CDR3 in DNA: TGTGCCAGCTCCCTACTGGGCACCGGGGAGCTGTTTTTT. This sequence encodes CASSLLGTGELFF.